The 8 T cell receptor beta chains in this list originate from one sample, sequenced in a study of T cell responses to AZD1222 COVID-19 vaccine. Measured with immunoSEQ multiplex PCR; TCRdb has only the in-frame clones, and not every one. The top ten hold around 1.6% of the sample, which has 130,000 or so clones, around nine tenths seen once. This specimen was peripheral blood, taken on day 0 of AZD1222 vaccination. These receptors were taken from an adult in good health.

The rearrangement joins TRBV5-5 to TRBJ1-5; 10 nucleotides line up with TRBD1. CDR1 and CDR2 (germline): SGHKS, YYEKEE (reference sequence). J lost 10 bases, V lost 4 bases, and 11 bases had no gene match. The length of the CDR3 is 15 residues. The CDR3 DNA reads TGTGCCAGCAGCCGGGACAGGGGCTCAGGCAGCCCCCAGCATTTT. As protein: CASSRDRGSGSPQHF.

This clone has just a few counts. Other DNA sequences in this sample translate to the same CDR3. V is TRBV3-1 (or the pseudogene TRBV3-2) and J is TRBJ1-1; a possible D gene is TRBD1 (6 bases). CDR1 is LGHDT, CDR2 YNNKEL, per germline (reference sequence). The V end was cut by 3 bases, the J end by 1 base, with 9 bases between. CDR3 length: 14 residues. CDR3 DNA: TGTGCCAGCAGCCATTTACAGGGGAACACTGAAGCTTTCTTT. It translates to CASSHLQGNTEAFF.

The genes are TRBV5-3 and TRBJ2-7; 7 nucleotides agree with TRBD1. TRBV5-3 is given ORF status, its function remaining uncertain. The length of the CDR3 is 14 residues. V gave up 4 bases and J gave up 1 base; unmatched junction bases: 5. DNA of the CDR3: TGTGCCAGAAGCATGGGACAGTGGTCCTACGAGCAGTACTTC. This gives the protein CARSMGQWSYEQYF.

This clone has only one observation. The V and J genes are TRBV9 and TRBJ1-1; D gene ambiguous. Germline V gene lookup returns CDR1 SGDLS and CDR2 YYNGEE. The V and J ends lost 0 bases and 2 bases respectively, with 8 bases between them. The CDR3 length is 14 residues. CDR3 in amino acids: CASSVVGVNTEAFF. The DNA for the CDR3 is TGTGCCAGCAGCGTAGTTGGGGTAAACACTGAAGCTTTCTTT.

This chain links TRBV7-9 with TRBJ2-1; 7 bases agree with TRBD2. CDR1 is SEHNR, CDR2 FQNEAQ, per germline (reference sequence). Unmatched junction bases numbered 4, after V lost 9 bases and J lost 5 bases. The CDR3 is made up of 12 amino acids. The DNA of the CDR3 is TGTGCCAGTTGTCTAGCGGACAATGAGCAGTTCTTC. It encodes CASCLADNEQFF.

This rearrangement joins TRBV5-1 to TRBJ1-1; maybe TRBD1 (6 bases). Germline loops: CDR1 SGHRS, CDR2 YFSETQ. CDR3 size: 13 residues. Trimming removed 7 bases at V and 5 bases at J, with 15 bases between. CDR3 region: CASGNRETTEAFF. CDR3 DNA: TGCGCCAGCGGGAACAGGGAGACGACTGAAGCTTTCTTT.

This clone was seen only a few times. V is TRBV24-1 and J is TRBJ2-5, with D maybe TRBD1 (6 bases). Germline V lookup: CDR1 KGHDR, CDR2 SFDVKD. V was pared by 3 bases and J by 4 bases, with 8 bases between. This CDR3 has 13 residues. The CDR3 DNA reads TGTGCCACCAGTGATGGCAGGGGAGAGACCCAGTACTTC. This translates into CATSDGRGETQYF.

This clone was recorded a few times. The V call is TRBV15, the J call TRBJ1-5; maybe TRBD1 (6 bases). The CDR3 spans 16 residues. CDR1 and CDR2 (germline): LNHNV, YYDKDF (reference sequence). V was trimmed by 0 bases and J by 6 bases, leaving 15 bases between them. CDR3 DNA sequence: TGTGCCACCAGCAGAGATAGGGGGGGCCTGGGTCAGCCCCAGCATTTT. Protein sequence: CATSRDRGGLGQPQHF.